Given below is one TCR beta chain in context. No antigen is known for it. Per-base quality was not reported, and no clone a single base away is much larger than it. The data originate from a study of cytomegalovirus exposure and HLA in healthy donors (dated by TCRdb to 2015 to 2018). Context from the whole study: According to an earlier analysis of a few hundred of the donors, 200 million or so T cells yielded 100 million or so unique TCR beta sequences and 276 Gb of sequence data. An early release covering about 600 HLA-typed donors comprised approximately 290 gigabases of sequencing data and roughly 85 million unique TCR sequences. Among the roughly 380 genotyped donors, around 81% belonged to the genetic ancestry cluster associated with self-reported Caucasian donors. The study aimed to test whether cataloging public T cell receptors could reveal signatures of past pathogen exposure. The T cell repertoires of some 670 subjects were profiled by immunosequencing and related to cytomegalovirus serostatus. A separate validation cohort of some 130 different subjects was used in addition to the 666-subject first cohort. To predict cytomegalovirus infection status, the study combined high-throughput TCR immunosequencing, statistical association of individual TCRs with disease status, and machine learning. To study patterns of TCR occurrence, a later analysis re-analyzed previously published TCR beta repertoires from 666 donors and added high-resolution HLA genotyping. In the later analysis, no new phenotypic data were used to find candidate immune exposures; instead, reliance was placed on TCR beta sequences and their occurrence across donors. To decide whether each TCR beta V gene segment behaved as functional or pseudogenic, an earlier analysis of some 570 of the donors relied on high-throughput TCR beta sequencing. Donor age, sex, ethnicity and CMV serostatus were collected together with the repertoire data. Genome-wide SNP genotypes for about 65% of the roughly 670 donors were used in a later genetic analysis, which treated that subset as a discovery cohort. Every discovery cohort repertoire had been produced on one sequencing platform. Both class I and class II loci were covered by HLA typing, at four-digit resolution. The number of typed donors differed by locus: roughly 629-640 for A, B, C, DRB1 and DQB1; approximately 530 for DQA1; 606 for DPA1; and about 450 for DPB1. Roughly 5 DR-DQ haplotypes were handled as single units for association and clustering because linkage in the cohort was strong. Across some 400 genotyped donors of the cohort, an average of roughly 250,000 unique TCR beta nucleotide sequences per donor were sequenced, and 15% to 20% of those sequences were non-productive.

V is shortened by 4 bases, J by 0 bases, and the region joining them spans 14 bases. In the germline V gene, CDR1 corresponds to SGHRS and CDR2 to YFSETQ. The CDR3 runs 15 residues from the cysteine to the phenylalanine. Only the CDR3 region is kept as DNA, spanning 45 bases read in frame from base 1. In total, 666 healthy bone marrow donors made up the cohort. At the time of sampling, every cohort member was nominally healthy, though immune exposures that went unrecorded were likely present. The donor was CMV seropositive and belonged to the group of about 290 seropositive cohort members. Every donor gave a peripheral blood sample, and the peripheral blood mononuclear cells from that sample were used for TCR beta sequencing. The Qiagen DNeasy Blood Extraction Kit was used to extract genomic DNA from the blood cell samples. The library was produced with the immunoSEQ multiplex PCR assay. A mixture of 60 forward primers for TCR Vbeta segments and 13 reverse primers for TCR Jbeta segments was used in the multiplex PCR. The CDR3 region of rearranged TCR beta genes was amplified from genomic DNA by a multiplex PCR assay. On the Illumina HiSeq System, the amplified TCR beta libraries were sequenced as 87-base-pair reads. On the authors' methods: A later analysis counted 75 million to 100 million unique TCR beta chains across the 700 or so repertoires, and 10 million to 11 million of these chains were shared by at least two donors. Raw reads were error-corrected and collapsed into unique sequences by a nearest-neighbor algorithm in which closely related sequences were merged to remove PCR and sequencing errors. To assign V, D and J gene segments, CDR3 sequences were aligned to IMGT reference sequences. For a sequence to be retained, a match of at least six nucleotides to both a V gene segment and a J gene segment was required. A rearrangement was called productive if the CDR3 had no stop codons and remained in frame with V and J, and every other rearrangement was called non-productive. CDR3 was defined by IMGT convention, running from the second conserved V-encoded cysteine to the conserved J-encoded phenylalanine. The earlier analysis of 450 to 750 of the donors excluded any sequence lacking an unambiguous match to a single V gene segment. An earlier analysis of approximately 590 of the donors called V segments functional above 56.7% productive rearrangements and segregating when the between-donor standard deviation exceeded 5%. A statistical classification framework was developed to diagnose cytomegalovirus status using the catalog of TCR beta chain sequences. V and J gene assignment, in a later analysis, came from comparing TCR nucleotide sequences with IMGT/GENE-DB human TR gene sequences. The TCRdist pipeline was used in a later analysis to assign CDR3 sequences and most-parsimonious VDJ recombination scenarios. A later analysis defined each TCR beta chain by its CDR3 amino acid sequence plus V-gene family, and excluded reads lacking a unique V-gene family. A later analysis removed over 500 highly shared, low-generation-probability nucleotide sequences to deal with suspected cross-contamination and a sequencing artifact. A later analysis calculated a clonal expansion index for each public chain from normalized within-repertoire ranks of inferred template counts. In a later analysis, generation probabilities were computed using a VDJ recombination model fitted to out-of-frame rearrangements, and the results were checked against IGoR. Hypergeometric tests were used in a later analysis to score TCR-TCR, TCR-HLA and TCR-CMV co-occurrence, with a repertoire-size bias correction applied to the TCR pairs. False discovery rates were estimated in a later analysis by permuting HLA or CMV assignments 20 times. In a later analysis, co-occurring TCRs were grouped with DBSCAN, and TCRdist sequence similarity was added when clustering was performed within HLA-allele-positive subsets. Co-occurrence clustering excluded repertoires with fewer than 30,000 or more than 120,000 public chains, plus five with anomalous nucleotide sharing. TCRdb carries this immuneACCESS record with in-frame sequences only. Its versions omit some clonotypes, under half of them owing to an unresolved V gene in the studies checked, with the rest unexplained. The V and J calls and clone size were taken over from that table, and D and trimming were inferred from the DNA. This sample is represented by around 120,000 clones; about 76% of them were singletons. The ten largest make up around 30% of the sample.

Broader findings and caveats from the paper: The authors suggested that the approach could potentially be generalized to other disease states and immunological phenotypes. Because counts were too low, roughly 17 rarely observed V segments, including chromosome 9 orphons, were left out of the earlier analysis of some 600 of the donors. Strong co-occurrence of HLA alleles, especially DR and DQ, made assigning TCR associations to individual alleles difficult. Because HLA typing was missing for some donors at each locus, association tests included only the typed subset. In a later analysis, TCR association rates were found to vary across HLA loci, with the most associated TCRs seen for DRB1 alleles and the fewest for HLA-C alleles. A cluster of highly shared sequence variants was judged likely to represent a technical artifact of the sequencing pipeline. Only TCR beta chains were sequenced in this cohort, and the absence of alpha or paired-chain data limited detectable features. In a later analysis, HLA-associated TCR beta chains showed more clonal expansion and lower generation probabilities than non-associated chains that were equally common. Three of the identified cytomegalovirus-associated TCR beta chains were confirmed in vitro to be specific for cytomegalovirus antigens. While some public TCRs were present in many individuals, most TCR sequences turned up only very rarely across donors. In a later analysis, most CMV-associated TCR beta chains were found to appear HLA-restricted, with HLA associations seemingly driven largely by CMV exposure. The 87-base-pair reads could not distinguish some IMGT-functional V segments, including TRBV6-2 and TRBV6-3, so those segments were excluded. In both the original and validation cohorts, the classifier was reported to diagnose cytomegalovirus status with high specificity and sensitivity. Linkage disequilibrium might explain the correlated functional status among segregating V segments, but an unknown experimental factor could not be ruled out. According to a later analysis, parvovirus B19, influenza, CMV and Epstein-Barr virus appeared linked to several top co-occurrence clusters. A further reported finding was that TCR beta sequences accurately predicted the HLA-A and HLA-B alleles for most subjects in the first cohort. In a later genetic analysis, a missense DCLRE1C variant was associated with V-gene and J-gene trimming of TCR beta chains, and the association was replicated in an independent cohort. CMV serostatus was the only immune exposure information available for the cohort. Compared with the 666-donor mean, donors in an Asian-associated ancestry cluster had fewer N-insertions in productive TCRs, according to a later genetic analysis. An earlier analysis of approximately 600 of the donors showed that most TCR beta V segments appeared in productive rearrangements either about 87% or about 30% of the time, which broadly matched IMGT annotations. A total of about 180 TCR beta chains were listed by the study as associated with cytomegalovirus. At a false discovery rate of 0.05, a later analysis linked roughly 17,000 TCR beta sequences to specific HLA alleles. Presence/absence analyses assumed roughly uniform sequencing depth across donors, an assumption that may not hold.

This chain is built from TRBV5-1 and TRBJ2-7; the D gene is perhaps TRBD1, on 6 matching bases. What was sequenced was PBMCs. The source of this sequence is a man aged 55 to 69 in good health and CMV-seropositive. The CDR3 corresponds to CASSPGDQLSYEQYF. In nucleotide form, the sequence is TGCGCCAGCAGCCCAGGGGACCAACTCTCCTACGAGCAGTACTTC.